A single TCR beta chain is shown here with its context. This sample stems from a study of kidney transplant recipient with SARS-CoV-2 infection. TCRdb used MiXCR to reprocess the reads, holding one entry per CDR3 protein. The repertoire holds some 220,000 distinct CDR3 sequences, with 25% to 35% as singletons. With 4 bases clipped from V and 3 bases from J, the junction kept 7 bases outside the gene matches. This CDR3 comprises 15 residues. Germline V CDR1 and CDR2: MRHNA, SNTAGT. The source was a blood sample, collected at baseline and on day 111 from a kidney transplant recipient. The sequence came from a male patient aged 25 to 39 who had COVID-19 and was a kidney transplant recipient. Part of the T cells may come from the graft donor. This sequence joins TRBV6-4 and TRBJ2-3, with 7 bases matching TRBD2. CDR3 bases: TGTGCCAGCAGTGTCGCGGGAGAGGCAACAGATACGCAGTATTTT. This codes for CASSVAGEATDTQYF.